What follows is one T cell receptor (beta chain) and its context. The antigen remains undetermined. The sample contains more than one DNA sequence encoding this CDR3. Sequenced by immunoSEQ multiplex PCR; TCRdb stores in-frame clones only, minus some. The data contain fewer than 45,000 clones, over 65% of them singletons. After autologous stem cell transplantation all patients relapsed, and prior brentuximab vedotin exposure differed between cohorts. The sample is drawn from a study of PD-1 blockade in classical Hodgkin lymphoma. Study findings and constraints: According to reports, newly diagnosed patients had lower baseline TCR diversity than healthy donors, and relapsed/refractory patients had lower baseline TCR diversity still. Newly diagnosed patients had diversity similar to the baseline diversity of complete responders.

This clonotype originated in a human donor with classical Hodgkin lymphoma. The source was peripheral blood mononuclear cells (PBMCs), collected at baseline.

The CDR3 DNA reads as TGTGCCACCAGCAGGGGATACACTGAAGCTTTCTTT. Residues: CATSRGYTEAFF. V is TRBV15 and J is TRBJ1-1; no clear D gene. CDR1 and CDR2 (germline): LNHNV, YYDKDF (reference sequence). CDR3 size: 12 residues. The V gene lost 3 bases and the J gene lost 3 bases, with 5 bases spanning the gap.